This passage covers 30 T cell receptor beta chains from one sample sequenced in a study of T cells in Graves' hyperthyroidism and ophthalmopathy. Amplification yielded TCR beta CDR3 regions, with RNA transcripts as the source. Initially, a first-round RT-PCR of the TCR CDR3 employed the HTBI primer set. TCRdb independently ran MiXCR on the multiplex PCR reads; one entry per CDR3 protein. The table lists approximately 300,000 distinct CDR3 sequences, approximately 15% of them singletons. Sequencing input: blood. The receptors come from a man aged 25-45 years with Graves' hyperthyroidism.

This clonotype was counted at least ten times. The chain combines TRBV5-1 with TRBJ2-3; D call uncertain. V lost 4 bases to trimming and J lost 8 bases, with 8 bases between them. CDR1 and CDR2 (germline): SGHRS, YFSETQ. CDR3 length: 11 residues. As DNA, the CDR3 is TGCGCCAGCAGCGGAGCCCGTACGCAGTATTTT. Translated: CASSGARTQYF.

This clonotype was seen ten or more times. The chain has TRBV27 and TRBJ1-1; no clear D gene. Germline V gives CDR1 MNHEY, CDR2 SMNVEV (reference sequence). Trimming left V 6 bases short and J 6 bases short, with 11 bases between. This CDR3 contains 12 residues. The CDR3: CASRDGRAEAFF. The DNA of the CDR3 is TGTGCCAGCAGGGATGGTCGGGCTGAAGCTTTCTTT.

The V call is TRBV30, the J call TRBJ1-2; D gene uncertain. V lost 1 base and J 5 bases, leaving 8 bases between the germline ends. Germline CDR1 reads GTSNPN; CDR2 reads SVGIG (reference sequence). This CDR3 region has 12 residues. CDR3 residues: CAWSDRKYGYTF. CDR3 DNA: TGTGCCTGGAGTGACAGAAAGTATGGCTACACCTTC.

In this sample, this clonotype turned up many times. V gene TRBV24-1 combines with J gene TRBJ2-1, with a weak D call TRBD1 (7 bases). Germline V gives CDR1 KGHDR, CDR2 SFDVKD. The V end was cut by 0 bases, the J end by 2 bases, with 10 bases between. The CDR3 is 16 amino acids. CDR3 nucleotides: TGTGCCACCAGTGATTTGCAGGGGGAGGCCTACAATGAGCAGTTCTTC. Protein sequence: CATSDLQGEAYNEQFF.

There are a few counts of this clonotype. The genes are TRBV18 and TRBJ2-7; D possibly uses TRBD1 or TRBD2 (5 bases each). Germline V gene sequence: CDR1 KGHSH, CDR2 LQKENI. The V gene lost 6 bases and the J gene lost 2 bases, with 17 bases spanning the gap. This CDR3 region has 15 residues. CDR3 bases: TGTGCCAGCTCCGGGGCACGCGATCGGCCCTACGAGCAGTACTTC. Its protein is CASSGARDRPYEQYF.

The table lists this clonotype with many counts. The rearrangement links TRBV12-3 or TRBV12-4 to TRBJ2-2; the match to TRBD2 covers 10 bases. Germline trimming cut 6 bases from V and 4 bases from J; bases unmatched to any gene: 5. The CDR3 has 15 residues. The CDR3 reads CASRIAGGGTGELFF. The DNA of the CDR3 is TGTGCCAGCAGGATAGCGGGAGGCGGCACCGGGGAGCTGTTTTTT.

Concerning this clonotype: A much more abundant neighbour one base away suggests this may be a read error. The CDR3 bases are TGTGCCAGCAGTTACTCGACTAGACCAAGCCGCTTGGCGCCCCAAGAGACCCAGTACTTC. Protein: CASSYSTRPSRLAPQETQYF. This chain connects TRBV6-2 or TRBV6-3 to TRBJ2-5; possible D gene TRBD2, 6 bases. The CDR3 is 20 amino acids. The V end lost 0 bases, the J end lost 1 base, and 24 bases lay between the germline ends. Germline-derived CDR1 and CDR2 are MNHEY and SVGEGT.

This clonotype has ten or more counts. The chain uses TRBV27 and TRBJ2-7, with TRBD1 matching over 8 bases. J was trimmed by 0 bases and V by 7 bases; bases with no gene match: 2. Germline V gene sequence: CDR1 MNHEY, CDR2 SMNVEV (reference sequence). The CDR3 length is 13 residues. The CDR3 bases are TGTGCCAGCAAGGGACAGGACTCCTACGAGCAGTACTTC. Protein: CASKGQDSYEQYF.

This clonotype was observed at least ten times. The rearrangement joins TRBV6-2 or TRBV6-3 to TRBJ2-3; 8 positions agree with TRBD2. Trimming cost V 4 bases and J 0 bases; bases outside gene matches: 3. The germline V gene encodes CDR1 MNHEY and CDR2 SVGEGT. The CDR3 spans 15 residues. Here the CDR3 reads CASSSLAGSTDTQYF. The CDR3 DNA follows: TGTGCCAGCAGTTCTTTAGCGGGGAGCACAGATACGCAGTATTTT.

This clonotype was seen repeatedly, ten times or more. The genes are TRBV5-1 and TRBJ2-1; D uncertain. CDR1 and CDR2 from the germline V gene are SGHRS and YFSETQ. Deletions cut 0 bases from V and 0 bases from J, with 10 bases between. The CDR3 length is 16 residues. This chain's CDR3 is CASSLVGGSSYNEQFF. The CDR3 bases are TGCGCCAGCAGCTTGGTAGGCGGAAGCTCCTACAATGAGCAGTTCTTC.

The rearrangement joins TRBV19 to TRBJ2-2; maybe TRBD1 (6 bases). This CDR3 spans 13 amino acids. Germline lookup yields CDR1 LNHDA and CDR2 SQIVND (reference sequence). Trimming removed 3 bases at V and 6 bases at J, with 8 bases between. The CDR3 nucleotides are TGTGCCAGTAGTATCGGGACACCCGGGGAGCTGTTTTTT. This encodes CASSIGTPGELFF.

The V call is TRBV20-1, the J call TRBJ2-3; D is ambiguous. CDR3 length: 11 amino acids. Germline CDR1 and CDR2: DFQATT and SNEGSKA (reference sequence). The germline V and J ends were trimmed by 5 bases and 5 bases, with 8 bases remaining between them. The CDR3 region is CSAPKEDTQYF. As DNA, the CDR3 is TGCAGTGCTCCCAAGGAAGATACGCAGTATTTT.

This clonotype was seen repeatedly, ten times or more. J is TRBJ2-1 and V is TRBV6-1; D may correspond to TRBD1 or TRBD2 (6 bases each). Germline CDR1 MNHNS, CDR2 SASEGT. This CDR3 has 13 residues. V dropped 5 bases and J dropped 2 bases, with 7 bases sitting between them. The CDR3 DNA follows: TGTGCCAGCAGTAGGGGGGCCTACAATGAGCAGTTCTTC. The encoded protein is CASSRGAYNEQFF.

This clonotype was seen many times. V usage is TRBV6-1 and J usage is TRBJ1-1; 7 bases match TRBD1. Germline trimming cut 5 bases from V and 7 bases from J; bases unmatched to any gene: 7. Germline V lookup: CDR1 MNHNS, CDR2 SASEGT. This CDR3 contains 13 residues. CDR3 nucleotide sequence: TGTGCCAGCAGTTACGGGGCAGGGGGTGAAGCTTTCTTT. Protein: CASSYGAGGEAFF.

This clonotype came up many times. J is TRBJ2-1 and V is TRBV6-1; a weak D match, TRBD1 (5 bases). CDR3 size: 13 residues. The V end lost 7 bases, the J end lost 3 bases, and 10 bases lay between the germline ends. The germline gives CDR1 MNHNS, CDR2 SASEGT. The CDR3 spells CASKGSRYNEQFF. CDR3 in DNA: TGTGCCAGCAAGGGGTCCCGCTACAATGAGCAGTTCTTC.

This clonotype was seen many times. The V and J genes are TRBV30 and TRBJ2-7, with D possibly being TRBD1 or TRBD2 (5 bases each). Trimming pared 3 bases from V and 2 bases from J, leaving 14 bases between. CDR3 size: 14 residues. The germline gives CDR1 GTSNPN, CDR2 SVGIG (reference sequence). CDR3 sequence (DNA): TGTGCCTGGAGCAGAGGGCAGGGCCCCTACGAGCAGTACTTC. It specifies CAWSRGQGPYEQYF.

In this sample, this clonotype turned up many times. This chain connects TRBV28 to TRBJ2-1, with D possibly matching TRBD1 (7 bases). CDR3 size: 13 residues. Germline V lookup: CDR1 MDHEN, CDR2 SYDVKM. The CDR3 reads CAAGTAQYNEQFF. In DNA, the CDR3 is TGTGCGGCGGGGACAGCTCAATACAATGAGCAGTTCTTC. Based on the CDR3 plus reference TRBV28 and TRBJ2-1, the full variable domain is DVKVTQSSRYLVKRTGEKVFLECVQDMDHENMFWYRQDPGLGLRLIYFSYDVKMKEKGDIPEGYSVSREKKERFSLILESASTNQTSMYLCAAGTAQYNEQFFGPGTRLTVL.

This clonotype was picked up a small number of times. V gene TRBV19 combines with J gene TRBJ2-3; TRBD1 matches 7 bases. This CDR3 region has 15 residues. Germline CDR1 LNHDA, CDR2 SQIVND (reference sequence). V was pared by 3 bases and J by 4 bases, with 7 bases of the junction left unmatched. The CDR3 nucleotides are TGTGCCAGTAGTATTCCAGGGGGTTTACCAGATACGCAGTATTTT. Its protein product is CASSIPGGLPDTQYF.

DNA of the CDR3: TGTGCCAGCACCTCCCGGGGAAGGGGACTAGCGGGGCAAGAGACCCAGTACTTC. This gives the protein CASTSRGRGLAGQETQYF. The V and J genes are TRBV12-3 or TRBV12-4 and TRBJ2-5, with TRBD2 matching over 13 bases. CDR3 length: 18 residues. The V segment lost 7 bases and the J segment 2 bases; nucleotides outside the gene matches: 13.

The sample holds many counts of this clonotype. This chain connects TRBV28 to TRBJ2-5, with TRBD2 matching 9 bases. The CDR3 contains 15 residues. With 2 bases clipped from V and 4 bases from J, the junction kept 5 bases outside the gene matches. CDR1 and CDR2 (germline): MDHEN, SYDVKM. The CDR3 nucleotides read TGTGCCAGCAGTTTAGCGGGAGGGCCCTTAGAGACCCAGTACTTC. Translating it yields CASSLAGGPLETQYF.

The table lists this clonotype with many counts. This chain links TRBV7-8 with TRBJ2-1; TRBD2 matches 14 bases. The CDR3 has 19 residues. CDR1 and CDR2 (germline): SGHVS, FQNEAQ. V lost 2 bases to trimming and J lost 1 base; unmatched junction nucleotides: 7. The CDR3, as DNA: TGTGCCAGCAGCTTATACAGACTAGCGGGAGGGGGTTCCTACAATGAGCAGTTCTTC. Translating it yields CASSLYRLAGGGSYNEQFF.

This clonotype was seen once. A much more abundant neighbour one base away suggests this may be a read error. The rearrangement joins TRBV7-9 to TRBJ2-7; D gene uncertain. Germline-derived CDR1 and CDR2 are SEHNR and FQNEAQ (reference sequence). The CDR3 totals 14 residues. The CDR3 DNA is TGTGCCAGCAGCGAGGATAGACGGGCCTACGAGCGGTACTTC. This codes for CASSEDRRAYERYF.

The chain's CDR3 is CASSSPGQVSHEQFF. CDR3 DNA sequence: TGTGCCAGCAGTTCCCCGGGACAGGTTTCGCATGAGCAGTTCTTC. The V call is TRBV28, the J call TRBJ2-1; TRBD1 aligns across 8 bases. Per germline, CDR1 MDHEN and CDR2 SYDVKM. CDR3 length: 15 residues. With 4 bases clipped from V and 8 bases from J, the junction kept 10 bases outside the gene matches.

This clonotype was detected many times. The V call is TRBV2, the J call TRBJ2-3; D is perhaps TRBD2 (6 bases). Per germline, CDR1 SNHLY and CDR2 FYNNEI. V lost 6 bases and J 2 bases, leaving 12 bases between the germline ends. This CDR3 spans 14 amino acids. The CDR3 DNA follows: TGTGCCAGCAGGGCGGGACGGAACACAGATACGCAGTATTTT. Protein sequence: CASRAGRNTDTQYF.

V gene TRBV6-1 combines with J gene TRBJ2-2, with 9 bases identical to TRBD2. CDR1 is MNHNS, CDR2 SASEGT, per germline. The CDR3 is 15 amino acids. V shed 4 bases and J 7 bases; nucleotides not matched to a gene: 7. This chain's CDR3 is CASSARGRGGGELFF. The CDR3 nucleotides read TGTGCCAGCAGTGCCCGCGGGAGGGGCGGCGGGGAGCTGTTTTTT.

This clonotype was seen many times. The rearrangement joins TRBV12-3 or TRBV12-4 to TRBJ1-4; no firm D call. V was pared by 2 bases and J by 0 bases, with 4 bases between. The CDR3 is 14 residues long. CDR3 protein: CASSLQTTNEKLFF. CDR3 in DNA: TGTGCCAGCAGTTTACAAACAACTAATGAAAAACTGTTTTTT.

The chain employs TRBV5-1 and TRBJ2-3, with 10 bases lining up with TRBD2. Germline V lookup: CDR1 SGHRS, CDR2 YFSETQ. The CDR3 length is 15 residues. Trimming at V came to 2 bases and at J to 4 bases, leaving 4 bases not matched to a gene. Written as DNA, the CDR3 is TGCGCCAGCAGCTTCCCCAGCGGGAGGGCAGATACGCAGTATTTT. The encoded protein is CASSFPSGRADTQYF.

In this sample, this clonotype turned up many times. The chain couples TRBV7-9 to TRBJ2-1; 9 bases line up with TRBD2. The CDR3 runs 15 residues. Germline values: CDR1 SEHNR, CDR2 FQNEAQ (reference sequence). V trimming: 4 bases; J trimming: 8 bases; junction bases outside the gene matches: 9. CDR3 loop: CASSSPGLARHEQFF. The DNA for the CDR3 is TGTGCCAGCAGCTCGCCGGGACTAGCTCGTCATGAGCAGTTCTTC.

This clonotype was counted ten times or more. This chain joins TRBV3-1 and TRBJ1-6; D gene unclear. The germline V gene encodes CDR1 LGHDT and CDR2 YNNKEL (reference sequence). This CDR3 comprises 14 residues. Trimming took 0 bases from V and 9 from J, leaving 9 bases between them. The CDR3 bases are TGTGCCAGCAGCCAAGATTGGGCGGCTTCACCCCTCCACTTT. Translated, it gives CASSQDWAASPLHF.

There are a few counts of this clonotype. This chain joins TRBV6-5 and TRBJ1-5; D is possibly TRBD1 (5 bases). Trimming shortened V by 0 bases and J by 4 bases, and 7 bases separated the two germline ends. CDR3 length: 14 amino acids. Germline V gene lookup returns CDR1 MNHEY and CDR2 SVGAGI. The CDR3 here is CASSYSDRNQPQHF. The CDR3 DNA reads TGTGCCAGCAGTTACTCCGACAGAAATCAGCCCCAGCATTTT.